Here is one T cell receptor beta chain with its context. Its antigen is still unknown. Sequence at one end of the junction differs from germline and may be a read error. The data are from a study of T cells after yellow fever vaccination. The CDR3 is made up of 12 amino acids. Germline CDR1 SGHAT, CDR2 FQNNGV. The TCR cDNA carried a universal primer site and UMIs from 5'RACE template switching. One entry per CDR3 protein, called by TCRdb with MiXCR from the 5' RACE reads. The sample carries approximately 250,000 distinct CDR3 sequences, less than 7.5% recorded once. Study-level points and caveats: Abundant bulk-population clonotypes could contaminate the FACS-sorted repertoires. A faster peak, day 5 versus 15, was reached by the weaker secondary response. Some clonotypes, a small share, were shared between CD4 and CD8 compartments.

The sequencing here drew on CD4+ T cells sorted from PBMCs, taken on the day of the yellow fever booster vaccination. The V call is TRBV11-2, the J call TRBJ2-3; maybe TRBD2 (5 bases). This receptor was identified in a man aged 30-40 years who received the YFV17D yellow fever vaccine. CDR3 coding DNA: TGTGCCAGCAGTCCCGATAGCGACTTCGACACCTTT. It translates to CASSPDSDFDTF. The full variable domain, with the rest looked up from reference TRBV11-2 and TRBJ2-3, is EAGVAQSPRYKIIEKRQSVAFWCNPISGHATLYWYQQILGQGPKLLIQFQNNGVVDDSQLPKDRFSAERLKGVDSTLKIQPAKLEDSAVYLCASSPDSDFDTFGPGTRLTVL.